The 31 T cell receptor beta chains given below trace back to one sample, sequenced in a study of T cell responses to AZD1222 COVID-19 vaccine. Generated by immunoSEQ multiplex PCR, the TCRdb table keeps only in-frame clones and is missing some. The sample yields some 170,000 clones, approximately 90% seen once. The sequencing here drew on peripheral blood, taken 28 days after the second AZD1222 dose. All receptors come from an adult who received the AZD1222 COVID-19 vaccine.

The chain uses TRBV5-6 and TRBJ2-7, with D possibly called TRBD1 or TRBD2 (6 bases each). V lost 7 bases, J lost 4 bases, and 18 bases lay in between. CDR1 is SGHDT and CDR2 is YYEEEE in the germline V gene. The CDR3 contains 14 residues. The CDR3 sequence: CASRARGLIYEQYF. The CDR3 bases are TGTGCCAGCCGCGCTCGGGGGCTCATTTACGAGCAGTACTTC.

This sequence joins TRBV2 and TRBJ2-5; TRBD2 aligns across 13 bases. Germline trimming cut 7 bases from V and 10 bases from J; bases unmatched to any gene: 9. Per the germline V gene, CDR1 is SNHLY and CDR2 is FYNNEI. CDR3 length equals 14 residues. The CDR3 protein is CASILLAGGEGQYF. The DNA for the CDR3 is TGTGCCAGCATCTTACTAGCGGGGGGGGAAGGCCAGTACTTC.

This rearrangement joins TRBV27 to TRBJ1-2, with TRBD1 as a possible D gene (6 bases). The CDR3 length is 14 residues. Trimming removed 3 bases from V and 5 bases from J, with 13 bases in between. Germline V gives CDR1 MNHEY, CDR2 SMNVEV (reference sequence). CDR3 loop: CASSLGGRQYGYTF. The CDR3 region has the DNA TGTGCCAGCAGTTTGGGGGGGCGACAATATGGCTACACCTTC.

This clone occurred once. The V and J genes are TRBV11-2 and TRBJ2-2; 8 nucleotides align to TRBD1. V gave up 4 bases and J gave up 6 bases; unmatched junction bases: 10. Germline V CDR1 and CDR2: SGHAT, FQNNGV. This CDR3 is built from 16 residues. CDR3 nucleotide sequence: TGTGCCAGCAGCTCCGCGGACAGGGATCTGTCCGGGGAGCTGTTTTTT. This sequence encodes CASSSADRDLSGELFF.

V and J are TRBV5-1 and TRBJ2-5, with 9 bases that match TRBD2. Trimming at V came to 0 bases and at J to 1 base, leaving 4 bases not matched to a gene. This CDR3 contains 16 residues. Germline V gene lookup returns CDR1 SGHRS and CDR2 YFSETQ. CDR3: CASSLGLRGGQETQYF. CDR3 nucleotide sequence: TGCGCCAGCAGCTTGGGTTTGCGGGGGGGCCAAGAGACCCAGTACTTC.

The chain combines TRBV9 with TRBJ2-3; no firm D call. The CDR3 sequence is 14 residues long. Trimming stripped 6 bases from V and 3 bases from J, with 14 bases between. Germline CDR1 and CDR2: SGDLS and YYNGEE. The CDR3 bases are TGTGCCAGCAACCTGATGGGTGTGACAGATACGCAGTATTTT. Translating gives CASNLMGVTDTQYF.

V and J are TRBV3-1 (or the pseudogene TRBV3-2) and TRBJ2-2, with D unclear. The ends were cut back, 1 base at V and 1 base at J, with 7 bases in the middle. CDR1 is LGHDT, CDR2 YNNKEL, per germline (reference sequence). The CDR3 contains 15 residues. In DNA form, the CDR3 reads TGTGCCAGCAGCCAAGTGACACTGAACACCGGGGAGCTGTTTTTT. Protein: CASSQVTLNTGELFF.

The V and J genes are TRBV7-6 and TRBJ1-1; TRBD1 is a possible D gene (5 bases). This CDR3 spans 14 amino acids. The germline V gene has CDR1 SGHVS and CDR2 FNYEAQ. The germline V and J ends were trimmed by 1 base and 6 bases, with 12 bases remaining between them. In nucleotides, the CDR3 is TGTGCCAGCAGCTTAGGGCGGGGGACCGCTGAAGCTTTCTTT. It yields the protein CASSLGRGTAEAFF.

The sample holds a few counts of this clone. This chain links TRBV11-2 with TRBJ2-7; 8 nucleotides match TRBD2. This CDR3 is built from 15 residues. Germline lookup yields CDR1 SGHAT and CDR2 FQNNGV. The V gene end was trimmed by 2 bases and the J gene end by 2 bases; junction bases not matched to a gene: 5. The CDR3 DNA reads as TGTGCCAGCAGCTTACCCAGCGGGAGAACCTACGAGCAGTACTTC. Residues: CASSLPSGRTYEQYF. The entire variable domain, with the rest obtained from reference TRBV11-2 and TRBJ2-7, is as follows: EAGVAQSPRYKIIEKRQSVAFWCNPISGHATLYWYQQILGQGPKLLIQFQNNGVVDDSQLPKDRFSAERLKGVDSTLKIQPAKLEDSAVYLCASSLPSGRTYEQYFGPGTRLTVT.

The CDR3 loop reads CASSEMGGGDTEAFF. The CDR3 region has the DNA TGTGCCAGCAGTGAAATGGGCGGTGGGGACACTGAAGCTTTCTTT. The rearrangement joins TRBV2 to TRBJ1-1, with D unclear. From germline, CDR1 is SNHLY and CDR2 FYNNEI. Trimming shortened V by 2 bases and J by 3 bases, and 13 bases separated the two germline ends. The CDR3 extends over 15 amino acids.

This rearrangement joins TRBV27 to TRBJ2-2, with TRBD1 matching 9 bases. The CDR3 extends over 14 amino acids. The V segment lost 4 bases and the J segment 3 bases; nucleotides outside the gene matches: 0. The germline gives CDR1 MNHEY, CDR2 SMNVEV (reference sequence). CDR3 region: CASSWTGDTGELFF. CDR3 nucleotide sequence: TGTGCCAGCAGTTGGACAGGGGACACCGGGGAGCTGTTTTTT.

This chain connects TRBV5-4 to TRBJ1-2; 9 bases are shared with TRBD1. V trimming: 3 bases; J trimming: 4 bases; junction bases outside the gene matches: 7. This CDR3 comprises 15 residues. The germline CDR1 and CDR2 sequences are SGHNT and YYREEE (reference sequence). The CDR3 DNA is TGTGCCAGCAGCTCCGAAAGACAGGGGGTCTATGGCTACACCTTC. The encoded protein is CASSSERQGVYGYTF. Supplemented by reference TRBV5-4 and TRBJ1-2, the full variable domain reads ETGVTQSPTHLIKTRGQQVTLRCSSQSGHNTVSWYQQALGQGPQFIFQYYREEENGRGNFPPRFSGLQFPNYSSELNVNALELDDSALYLCASSSERQGVYGYTFGSGTRLTVV.

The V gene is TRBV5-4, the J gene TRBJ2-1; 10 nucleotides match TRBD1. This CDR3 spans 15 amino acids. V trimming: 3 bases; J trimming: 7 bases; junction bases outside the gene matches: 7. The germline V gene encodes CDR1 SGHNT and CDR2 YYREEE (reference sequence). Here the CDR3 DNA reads TGTGCCAGCAGCTGGGGGACAGGGGTCGGAAATGAGCAGTTCTTC. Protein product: CASSWGTGVGNEQFF.

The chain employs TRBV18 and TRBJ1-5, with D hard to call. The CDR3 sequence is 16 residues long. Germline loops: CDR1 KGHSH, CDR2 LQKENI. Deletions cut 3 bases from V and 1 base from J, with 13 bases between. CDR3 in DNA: TGTGCCAGCTCACCCCGGACGACACCGAGCAATCAGCCCCAGCATTTT. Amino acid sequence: CASSPRTTPSNQPQHF.

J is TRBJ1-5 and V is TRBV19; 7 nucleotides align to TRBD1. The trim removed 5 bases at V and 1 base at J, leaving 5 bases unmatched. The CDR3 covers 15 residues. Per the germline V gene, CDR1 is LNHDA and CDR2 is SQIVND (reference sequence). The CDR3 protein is CASSQRQGSNQPQHF. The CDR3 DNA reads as TGTGCCAGTAGTCAGCGACAGGGAAGCAATCAGCCCCAGCATTTT.

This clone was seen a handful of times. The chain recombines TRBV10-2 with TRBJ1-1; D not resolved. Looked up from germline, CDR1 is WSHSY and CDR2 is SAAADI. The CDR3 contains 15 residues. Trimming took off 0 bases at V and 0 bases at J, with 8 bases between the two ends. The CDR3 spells CASSESFGVNTEAFF. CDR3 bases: TGCGCCAGCAGTGAGTCGTTTGGGGTGAACACTGAAGCTTTCTTT.

The CDR3 sequence: CASSVGTVSYEQYF. The DNA of the CDR3 is TGTGCCAGCAGCGTTGGGACAGTCTCCTACGAGCAGTACTTC. This chain uses TRBV11-2 with TRBJ2-7; 7 positions agree with TRBD1. Germline trimming cut 5 bases from V and 0 bases from J; bases unmatched to any gene: 4. The length of the CDR3 is 14 residues. Germline V gene data show CDR1 as SGHAT and CDR2 as FQNNGV.

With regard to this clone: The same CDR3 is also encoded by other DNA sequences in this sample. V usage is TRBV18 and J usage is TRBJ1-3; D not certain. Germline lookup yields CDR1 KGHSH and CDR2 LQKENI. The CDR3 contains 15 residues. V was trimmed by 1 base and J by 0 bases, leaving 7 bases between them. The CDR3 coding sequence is TGTGCCAGCTCACCACGGAGAGCCTCTGGAAACACCATATATTTT. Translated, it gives CASSPRRASGNTIYF.

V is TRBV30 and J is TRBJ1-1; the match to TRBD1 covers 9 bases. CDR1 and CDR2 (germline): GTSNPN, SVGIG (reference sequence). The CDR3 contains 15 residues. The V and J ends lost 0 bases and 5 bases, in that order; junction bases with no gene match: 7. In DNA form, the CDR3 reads TGTGCCTGGAGTGTACAGGGGGCGGGTGAGACTGAAGCTTTCTTT. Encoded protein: CAWSVQGAGETEAFF.

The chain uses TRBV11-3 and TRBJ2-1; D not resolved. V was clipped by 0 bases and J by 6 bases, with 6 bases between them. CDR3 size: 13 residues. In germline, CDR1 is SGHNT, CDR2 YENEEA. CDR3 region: CASSLDSINEQFF. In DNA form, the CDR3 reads TGTGCCAGCAGCTTAGATTCCATCAATGAGCAGTTCTTC.

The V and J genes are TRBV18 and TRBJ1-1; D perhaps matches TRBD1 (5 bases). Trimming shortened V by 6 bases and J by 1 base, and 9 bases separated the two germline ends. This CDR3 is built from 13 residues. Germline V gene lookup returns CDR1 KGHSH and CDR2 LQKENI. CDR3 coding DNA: TGTGCCAGCTCGCGGGGGGGGAACACTGAAGCTTTCTTT. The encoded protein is CASSRGGNTEAFF.

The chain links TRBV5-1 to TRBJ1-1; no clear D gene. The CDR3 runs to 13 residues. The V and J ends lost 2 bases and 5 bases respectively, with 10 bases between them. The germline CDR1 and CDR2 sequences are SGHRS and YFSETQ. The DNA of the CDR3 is TGCGCCAGCAGCTTCCCGGGAAGTACTGAAGCTTTCTTT. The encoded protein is CASSFPGSTEAFF.

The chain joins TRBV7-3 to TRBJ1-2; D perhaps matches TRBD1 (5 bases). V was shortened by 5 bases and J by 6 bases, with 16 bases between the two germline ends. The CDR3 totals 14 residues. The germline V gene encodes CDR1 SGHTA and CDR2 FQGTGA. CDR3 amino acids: CASSEMGGGDGYTF. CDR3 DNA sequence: TGTGCCAGCAGCGAAATGGGAGGAGGGGATGGCTACACCTTC.

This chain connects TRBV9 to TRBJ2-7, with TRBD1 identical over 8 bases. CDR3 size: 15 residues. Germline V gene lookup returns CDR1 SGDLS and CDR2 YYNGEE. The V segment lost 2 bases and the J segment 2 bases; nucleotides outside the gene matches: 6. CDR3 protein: CASSVGTGPTYEQYF. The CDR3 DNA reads TGTGCCAGCAGCGTTGGGACAGGCCCTACCTACGAGCAGTACTTC.

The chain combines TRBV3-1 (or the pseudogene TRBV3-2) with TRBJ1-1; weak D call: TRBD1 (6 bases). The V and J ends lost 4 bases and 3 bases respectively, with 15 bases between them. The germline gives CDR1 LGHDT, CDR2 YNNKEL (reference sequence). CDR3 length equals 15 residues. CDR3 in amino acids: CASSLLGGVDTEAFF. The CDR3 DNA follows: TGTGCCAGCAGCCTCCTAGGGGGGGTGGACACTGAAGCTTTCTTT.

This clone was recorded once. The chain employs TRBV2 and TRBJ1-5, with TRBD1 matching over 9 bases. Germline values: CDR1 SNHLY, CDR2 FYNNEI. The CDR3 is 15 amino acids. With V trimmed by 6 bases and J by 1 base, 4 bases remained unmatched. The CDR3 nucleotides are TGTGCCAGCAGCGGACAGGGGATAAGCAATCAGCCCCAGCATTTT. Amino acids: CASSGQGISNQPQHF. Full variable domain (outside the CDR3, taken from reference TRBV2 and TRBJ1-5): EPEVTQTPSHQVTQMGQEVILRCVPISNHLYFYWYRQILGQKVEFLVSFYNNEISEKSEIFDDQFSVERPDGSNFTLKIRSTKLEDSAMYFCASSGQGISNQPQHFGDGTRLSIL.

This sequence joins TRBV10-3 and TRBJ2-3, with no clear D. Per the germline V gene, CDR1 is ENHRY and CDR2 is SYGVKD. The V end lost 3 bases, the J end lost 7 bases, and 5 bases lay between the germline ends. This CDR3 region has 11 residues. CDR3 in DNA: TGTGCCATCAGTGATTTATATACGCAGTATTTT. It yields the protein CAISDLYTQYF.

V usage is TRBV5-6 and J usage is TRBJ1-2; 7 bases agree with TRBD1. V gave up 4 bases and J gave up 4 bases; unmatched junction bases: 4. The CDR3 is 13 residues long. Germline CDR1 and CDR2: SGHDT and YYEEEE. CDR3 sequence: CASSVDRTYGYTF. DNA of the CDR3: TGTGCCAGCAGCGTGGACAGGACCTATGGCTACACCTTC.

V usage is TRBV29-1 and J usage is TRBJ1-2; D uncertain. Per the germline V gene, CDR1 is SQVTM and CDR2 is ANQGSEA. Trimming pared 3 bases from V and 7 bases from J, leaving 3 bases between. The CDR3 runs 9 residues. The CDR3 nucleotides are TGCAGCGTTGATGGTGGCTACACCTTC. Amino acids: CSVDGGYTF.

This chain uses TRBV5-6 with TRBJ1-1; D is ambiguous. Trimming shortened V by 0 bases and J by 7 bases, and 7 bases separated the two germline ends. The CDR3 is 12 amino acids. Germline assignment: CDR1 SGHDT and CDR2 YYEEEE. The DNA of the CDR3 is TGTGCCAGCAGCTTGGGAGGAAATGAAGCTTTCTTT. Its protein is CASSLGGNEAFF.

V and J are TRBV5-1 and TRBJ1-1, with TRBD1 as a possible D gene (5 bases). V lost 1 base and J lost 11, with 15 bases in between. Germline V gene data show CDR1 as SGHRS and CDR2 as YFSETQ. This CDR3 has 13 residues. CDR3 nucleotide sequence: TGCGCCAGCAGCTTGTGGGGACGGTTGGGGGCTTTCTTT. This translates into CASSLWGRLGAFF.